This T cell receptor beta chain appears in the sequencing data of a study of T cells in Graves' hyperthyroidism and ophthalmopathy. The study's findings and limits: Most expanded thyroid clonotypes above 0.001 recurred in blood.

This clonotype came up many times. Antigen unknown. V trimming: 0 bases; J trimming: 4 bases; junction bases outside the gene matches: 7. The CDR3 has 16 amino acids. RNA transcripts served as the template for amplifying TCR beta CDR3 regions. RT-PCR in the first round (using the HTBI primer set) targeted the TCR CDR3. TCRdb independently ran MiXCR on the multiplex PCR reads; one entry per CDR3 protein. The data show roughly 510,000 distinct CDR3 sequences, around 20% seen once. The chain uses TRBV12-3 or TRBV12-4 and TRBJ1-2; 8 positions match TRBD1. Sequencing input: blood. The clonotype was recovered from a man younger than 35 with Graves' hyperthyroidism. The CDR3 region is CASSLAQGQGSYGYTF. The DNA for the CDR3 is TGTGCCAGCAGTTTAGCGCAAGGACAGGGTAGCTATGGCTACACCTTC.